This TCR beta chain was recorded in a study of T cells in Graves' hyperthyroidism and ophthalmopathy. The study excluded patients with uncontrolled infection, other autoimmune disease, pregnancy or lactation. Ten or more counts support this clonotype. Antigen unknown. Germline CDR1 MDHEN, CDR2 SYDVKM. This CDR3 region has 14 residues. The V end was cut by 8 bases, the J end by 1 base, with 14 bases between. Researchers took RNA transcripts and amplified the TCR beta CDR3 regions from them. First-round RT-PCR of the TCR CDR3 relied on the HTBI primer set. Via MiXCR, TCRdb re-called the multiplex PCR reads, giving one row per CDR3 protein. The sample lists some 500,000 distinct CDR3 sequences; roughly a quarter were seen once. General study findings and limits: Ophthalmopathy was model-predicted a median around 6.1 months pre-onset.

The material sequenced was blood. The V gene is TRBV28, the J gene TRBJ1-1; D unclear. This sequence was found in a woman younger than 45 with Graves' ophthalmopathy. For the CDR3, the DNA is TGTGCCAGCCGTCCCTGGACTCGGAACACTGAAGCTTTCTTT. Translated: CASRPWTRNTEAFF.